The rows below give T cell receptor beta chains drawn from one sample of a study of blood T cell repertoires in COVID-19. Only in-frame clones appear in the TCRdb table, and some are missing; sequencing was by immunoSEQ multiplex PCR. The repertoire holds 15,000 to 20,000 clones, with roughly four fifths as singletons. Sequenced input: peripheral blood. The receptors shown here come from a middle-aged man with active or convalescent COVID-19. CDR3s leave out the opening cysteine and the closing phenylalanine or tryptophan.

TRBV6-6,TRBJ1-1,ASTGQGHTEAF
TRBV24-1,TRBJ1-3,ATSELGQGNGNTIY
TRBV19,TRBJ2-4,ASTNYRGLAKNIQY
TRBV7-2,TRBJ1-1,ASSFRGRAEAF
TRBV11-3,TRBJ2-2,ASSSQGGEKTGELF
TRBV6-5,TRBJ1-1,ASSYRQINTEAF
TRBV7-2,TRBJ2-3,ASSLKGLAGGPTDTQY
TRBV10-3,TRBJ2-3,AISVAGTGLGSDTQY
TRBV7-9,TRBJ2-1,ASRLGQHNEQF
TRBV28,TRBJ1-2,ASSLSLGGPL
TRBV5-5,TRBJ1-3,ASSLGRGGNTIY
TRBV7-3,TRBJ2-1,ASSPSGGRNEQF
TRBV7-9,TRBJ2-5,ASRSGGAGETQY
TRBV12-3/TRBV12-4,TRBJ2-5,ASSEVRETQY
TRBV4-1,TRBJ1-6,ASSQEGTGFVFSPLH
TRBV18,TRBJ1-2,ASSPPGQGEHGYT
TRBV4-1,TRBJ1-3,ASSQELFSGQFSGNTIY
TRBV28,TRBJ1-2,ASSQINYGYT
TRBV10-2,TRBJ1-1,ASSREGRRNTEAF
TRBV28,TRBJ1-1,ASSLSGWGGAF
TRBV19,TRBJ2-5,ASSISSLGLAGEETQY
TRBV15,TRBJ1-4,ATSRDYAGIEKLF
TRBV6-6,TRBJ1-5,ASSYAGGNSNQPQH
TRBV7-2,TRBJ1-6,ASSLAGQAGNSPLH
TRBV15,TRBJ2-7,ATSRTLLAGGEQY
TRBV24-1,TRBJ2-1,ATRTSGGASYNEQF
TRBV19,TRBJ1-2,ASSIRPRHGYT
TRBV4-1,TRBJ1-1,ASSQTRDSEAF
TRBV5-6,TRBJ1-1,ASSFFDRPDSF
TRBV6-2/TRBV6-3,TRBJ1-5,ASSYNSGQGSWQPQH
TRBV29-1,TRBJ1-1,SVETVEAF
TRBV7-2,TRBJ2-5,ASSLDSETQY
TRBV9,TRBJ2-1,ASSFSGGAYLAQF
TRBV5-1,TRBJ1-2,ASSPGRTTKPYGYT
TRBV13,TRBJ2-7,ASSLLGGGDEQY
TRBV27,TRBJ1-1,ASSFARGPEAF
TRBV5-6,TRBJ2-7,ASSQHSRDFYEQY
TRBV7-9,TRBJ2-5,ASLRGVQETQY
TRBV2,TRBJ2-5,ASRWTSRETQY